This T cell receptor beta chain was sequenced during a study of neurological immune-mediated disorders. With 10-nucleotide random UMIs included, cDNA was synthesized by 5'RACE. A single record per CDR3 protein comes from TCRdb applying MiXCR to the 5' RACE reads. This table holds about 62,000 distinct CDR3 sequences, about 3.5% found once. Many counts were recorded for this clonotype. What it binds is unknown. Study outcomes and limitations: HTLV-1-associated myelopathy had the most TCR clonal expansion, and multiple sclerosis had the least, less than healthy controls. Sharing of CDR3 amino acid sequences among expanded clones across subjects was absent, suggesting private repertoires in all groups.

V lost 6 bases and J lost 7; bases outside the gene matches: 12. The CDR3 sequence is 14 residues long. Germline V gene sequence: CDR1 SNHLY, CDR2 FYNNEI. V gene TRBV2 combines with J gene TRBJ2-7; TRBD2 aligns across 7 bases. The receptor was derived from a woman aged 45-60 years with multiple sclerosis. Sequencing was performed on PBMCs. The CDR3 nucleotides are TGTGCCAGCAGCGGGGCGGGACTATCAGAAGAGCAGTACTTC. Translated: CASSGAGLSEEQYF.